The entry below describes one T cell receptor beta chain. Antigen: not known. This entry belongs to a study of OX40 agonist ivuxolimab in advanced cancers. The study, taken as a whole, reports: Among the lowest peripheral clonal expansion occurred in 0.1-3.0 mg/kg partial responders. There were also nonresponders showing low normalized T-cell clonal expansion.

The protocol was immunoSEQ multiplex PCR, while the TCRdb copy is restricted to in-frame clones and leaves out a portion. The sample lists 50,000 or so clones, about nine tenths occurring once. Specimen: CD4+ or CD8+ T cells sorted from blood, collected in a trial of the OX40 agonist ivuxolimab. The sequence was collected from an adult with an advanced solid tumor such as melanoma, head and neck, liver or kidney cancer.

CDR3 in amino acids: CSVGTDYGYTF. CDR3 bases: TGCAGCGTAGGGACCGACTATGGCTACACCTTC. The chain joins TRBV29-1 to TRBJ1-2, with D perhaps matching TRBD1 (5 bases). The CDR3 is 11 residues long. The germline V and J ends were trimmed by 6 bases and 3 bases, with 8 bases remaining between them. Germline CDR1 is SQVTM and CDR2 is ANQGSEA.